This T cell receptor beta chain was sequenced during a study of OX40 agonist ivuxolimab in advanced cancers. The data were produced by immunoSEQ multiplex PCR, yet TCRdb's version contains in-frame clones alone and is incomplete. The table includes some 19,000 clones, approximately 77% detected once. Germline values: CDR1 SGHAT, CDR2 FQNNGV. This CDR3 spans 12 amino acids. Trimming shortened V by 4 bases and J by 4 bases, and 8 bases separated the two germline ends. This clone was found a few times. Peripheral blood came from all dose cohorts at three timepoints. The sample here was CD4+ or CD8+ T cells sorted from blood, taken in a trial of the OX40 agonist ivuxolimab. The sequence was obtained from an adult with an advanced solid tumor such as melanoma, head and neck, liver or kidney cancer. The V call is TRBV11-2, the J call TRBJ2-7; no reliable D call. The CDR3: CASSSGWYEQYF. CDR3 DNA sequence: TGTGCCAGCAGCTCCGGGTGGTACGAGCAGTACTTC.